This TCR beta chain came from a study of early stage breast cancer tumors. Deletions cut 1 base from V and 3 bases from J, with 6 bases between. Germline CDR1 is LNHDA and CDR2 is SQIVND (reference sequence). The CDR3 sequence is 14 residues long. TCRdb's table, derived via immunoSEQ multiplex PCR, lists solely in-frame clones and lacks some. The sample comprises more than 65,000 clones, around 80% of which are singletons, and over 3.5% rests with the top ten. The genes are TRBV19 and TRBJ1-4; tentative D call: TRBD1 (5 bases). This TCR derives from a person between 35 and 49 years old with breast cancer. The sample was blood. CDR3 bases: TGTGCCAGTAGTATAGGCAGGGCTAATGAAAAACTGTTTTTT. Encoded protein: CASSIGRANEKLFF.